This T cell receptor (beta chain) was sequenced for a study of OX40 agonist ivuxolimab in advanced cancers. Comment on this clone: Its cognate antigen is unknown.

Study-wide results and caveats: Partial responders receiving 0.1-3.0 mg/kg showed among the lowest clonal expansion. Some patients who did not respond also had low normalized T-cell clonal expansion.

V dropped 6 bases and J dropped 5; count of bases not matched to a gene: 8. There are 15 residues in the CDR3. Germline CDR1 and CDR2: MNHNY and SVGAGI (reference sequence). Only in-frame clones appear in the TCRdb table, and some are missing; sequencing was by immunoSEQ multiplex PCR. The data contain about 120,000 clones, roughly nine tenths of them singletons. The sample was CD4+ or CD8+ T cells sorted from blood, taken in a trial of the OX40 agonist ivuxolimab. The source of this sequence is an adult with an advanced solid tumor such as melanoma, head and neck, liver or kidney cancer. This chain joins TRBV6-6 and TRBJ2-2; TRBD1 matches 8 bases. The CDR3 protein is CASRRDRIWTGELFF. CDR3 bases: TGTGCCAGCAGACGGGACAGGATTTGGACCGGGGAGCTGTTTTTT.